Listed below are T cell receptor beta chains from one sample, sequenced in a study of identical twins. MiXCR was run by TCRdb on the 5' RACE reads, yielding one entry per CDR3 protein. The data show roughly 240,000 distinct CDR3 sequences, with 7.5% seen just once and under 7% held by the top ten. In addition, the sample was reused for a study of yellow fever vaccine responses in identical twins.

The sequenced sample consisted of CD8+ T cells sorted from blood. Receptor source: a woman aged 18 to 35 in good health. The CDR3 runs from the conserved cysteine through the conserved F or W. A D gene is named only where the DNA matches it firmly. Size is stated for part of the rows, as once, few or many counts, or as a class when the clone is expanded.

j_gene	abundance	d_gene	v_gene	CDR3aa	CDR3nt
TRBJ1-2	NA	NA	TRBV7-2	CASSLTGRTSYLYGYTF	TGTGCCAGCAGCTTAACCGGGAGGACAAGCTACCTCTATGGCTACACCTTC
TRBJ2-2	few	TRBD2	TRBV9	CASSVELAGGAGELFF	TGTGCCAGCAGCGTAGAACTAGCGGGAGGAGCCGGGGAGCTGTTTTTT
TRBJ2-1	NA	NA	TRBV12-5	CASGLPRVEQFF	TGTGCTAGTGGTTTGCCCCGGGTTGAGCAGTTCTTC
TRBJ1-5	few	NA	TRBV6-2/TRBV6-3	CASSYWGTDSNQPQHF	TGTGCCAGCAGTTACTGGGGGACTGATAGCAATCAGCCCCAGCATTTT
TRBJ2-4	many	NA	TRBV7-2	CASSLGPVSKNIQYF	TGTGCCAGCAGCTTAGGTCCGGTGTCCAAAAACATTCAGTACTTC
TRBJ2-1	NA	TRBD1	TRBV29-1	CSVVGGQDFYNEQFF	TGCAGCGTTGTGGGGGGACAGGACTTTTACAATGAGCAGTTCTTC
TRBJ2-5	many	TRBD2	TRBV12-3/TRBV12-4	CASSWGTSYETQYF	TGTGCCAGCAGTTGGGGGACTAGTTATGAGACCCAGTACTTC
TRBJ2-3	NA	TRBD2	TRBV7-6	CASSLARSHGGGDDTQYF	TGTGCCAGCAGCTTAGCCCGCTCCCACGGGGGGGGAGATGATACGCAGTATTTT
TRBJ2-1	few	TRBD1	TRBV6-2/TRBV6-3	CASSLGQGQPPFF	TGTGCCAGCAGTTTGGGACAGGGGCAACCCCCGTTCTTC
TRBJ2-3	few	TRBD2	TRBV28	CASSLALAGYTDTQYF	TGTGCCAGCAGTTTAGCGTTAGCGGGGTACACAGATACGCAGTATTTT
TRBJ2-5	NA	TRBD1	TRBV9	CASSAGTEETQYF	TGTGCCAGCAGCGCCGGGACAGAAGAGACCCAGTACTTC
TRBJ1-2	many	NA	TRBV21-1	CASRDRVIPLYGYTF	TGTGCCAGCAGAGACAGGGTGATTCCCCTCTATGGCTACACCTTC
TRBJ2-7	many	TRBD2	TRBV10-2	CASTPGLAAYEQYF	TGTGCCAGCACACCGGGACTAGCGGCTTACGAGCAGTACTTC
TRBJ2-3	NA	NA	TRBV7-6	CASSLGSPSTDTQYF	TGTGCCAGCAGCTTAGGTTCCCCTAGCACAGATACGCAGTATTTT
TRBJ2-7	few	TRBD2	TRBV28	CASSFKWVAGGYEQYF	TGTGCCAGCAGTTTCAAGTGGGTAGCGGGAGGCTACGAGCAGTACTTC
TRBJ2-3	many	NA	TRBV6-1	CASSRSGTDTQYF	TGTGCCAGCTCCCGCTCCGGGACAGATACGCAGTATTTT
TRBJ2-1	few	TRBD1	TRBV6-5	CASSYSGTGPNEQFF	TGTGCCAGCAGTTACTCCGGGACAGGCCCTAATGAGCAGTTCTTC
TRBJ2-5	NA	NA	TRBV7-9	CASSLVSGLGETQYF	TGTGCCAGCAGCTTAGTGTCCGGGCTGGGGGAGACCCAGTACTTC
TRBJ2-5	NA	NA	TRBV6-5	CASSWRGLGETQYF	TGTGCCAGCAGTTGGAGGGGGCTGGGAGAGACCCAGTACTTC
TRBJ2-7	NA	TRBD2	TRBV20-1	CSASIREASEQYF	TGCAGTGCTAGTATCCGGGAGGCCTCCGAGCAGTACTTC
TRBJ2-1	many	NA	TRBV4-1	CASSQDPLNSYNEQFF	TGCGCCAGCAGCCAAGATCCCCTGAACAGCTACAATGAGCAGTTCTTC
TRBJ2-7	NA	NA	TRBV3-1	CASSHNGQCRVYEQYF	TGTGCCAGCAGCCACAACGGACAGTGTAGAGTCTACGAGCAGTACTTC
TRBJ2-2	many	TRBD2	TRBV4-1	CASSQGLAGDANTGELFF	TGCGCCAGCAGCCAGGGACTAGCGGGGGACGCGAACACCGGGGAGCTGTTTTTT
TRBJ2-5	few	TRBD1	TRBV27	CASSPSRTGALYQETQYF	TGTGCCAGCAGTCCCAGTCGGACAGGGGCACTATACCAAGAGACCCAGTACTTC
TRBJ2-6	few	NA	TRBV6-5	CASSYEITGANVLTF	TGTGCCAGCAGTTACGAGATCACTGGGGCCAACGTCCTGACTTTC
TRBJ2-1	many	TRBD2	TRBV3-1	CASSQEGLPYNEQFF	TGTGCCAGCAGCCAAGAGGGACTACCCTACAATGAGCAGTTCTTC
TRBJ1-4	many	NA	TRBV12-3/TRBV12-4	CASSSGVLATNEKLFF	TGTGCCAGCAGTTCCGGGGTTTTGGCAACTAATGAAAAACTGTTTTTT
TRBJ2-7	few	NA	TRBV7-8	CASSPTGHLYEQYF	TGTGCCAGCAGCCCCACGGGACACCTATACGAGCAGTACTTC
TRBJ2-7	few	NA	TRBV15	CATSTYEQNEQYF	TGTGCCACCAGCACATATGAGCAGAACGAGCAGTACTTC
TRBJ2-2	few	NA	TRBV7-9	CASSHQWRGNTGELFF	TGTGCCAGCAGCCACCAGTGGCGGGGAAACACCGGGGAGCTGTTTTTT
TRBJ1-1	few	NA	TRBV7-8	CASSPRDGKNTEAFF	TGTGCCAGCAGCCCCCGAGACGGTAAGAACACTGAAGCTTTCTTT
TRBJ2-2	few	NA	TRBV7-9	CASSPSSPGELFF	TGTGCCAGCAGCCCTTCAAGCCCCGGGGAGCTGTTTTTT
TRBJ2-7	NA	TRBD2	TRBV6-1	CASSEVRGLAGGEQYF	TGTGCCAGCAGTGAAGTCCGGGGACTAGCGGGAGGAGAGCAGTACTTC
TRBJ2-3	few	TRBD1	TRBV2	CASSEKGQPDTQYF	TGTGCCAGCAGTGAAAAGGGACAGCCAGATACGCAGTATTTT
TRBJ2-5	many	NA	TRBV5-1	CASSLAVARETQYF	TGCGCCAGCAGCTTGGCGGTAGCGAGAGAGACCCAGTACTTC
TRBJ2-2	few	TRBD2	TRBV24-1	CATSDQREIHTGELFF	TGTGCCACCAGTGACCAGCGGGAGATTCACACCGGGGAGCTGTTTTTT
TRBJ2-3	few	TRBD2	TRBV10-3	CAIGGESTDTQYF	TGTGCCATCGGGGGGGAGAGCACAGATACGCAGTATTTT
TRBJ2-1	few	NA	TRBV20-1	CSATDSRRYNEQFF	TGCAGTGCTACCGACTCCAGACGCTACAATGAGCAGTTCTTC
TRBJ1-6	many	NA	TRBV27	CASGTAPTRANSPLHF	TGTGCCAGTGGGACCGCTCCGACCAGAGCTAATTCACCCCTCCACTTT
TRBJ2-2	many	NA	TRBV15	CATSADGGPNTGELFF	TGTGCCACCAGCGCAGATGGAGGGCCTAACACCGGGGAGCTGTTTTTT
TRBJ2-1	few	TRBD2	TRBV7-9	CASSTTSGNNEQFF	TGTGCCAGCAGCACGACTAGCGGGAACAATGAGCAGTTCTTC
TRBJ2-5	NA	NA	TRBV4-1	CASSQPTGVMTQYF	TGCGCCAGCAGCCAGCCTACCGGGGTGATGACCCAGTACTTC